The 26 T cell receptor beta chains in this list originate from one sample, sequenced in a study of PD-L1 blockade in urothelial cancer. Some clones are missing from TCRdb's copy, which holds only in-frame ones; the method was immunoSEQ multiplex PCR. This sample yields roughly 54,000 clones, of which around nine tenths are seen a single time; under 15% belongs to the top ten. Time point given: pretreatment peripheral blood. The sample was PBMCs, taken around atezolizumab (anti-PD-L1) treatment. Receptor source: a woman aged 60-70 years with urothelial cancer.

The gene calls are TRBV19 and TRBJ2-7, with TRBD1 matching 8 bases. V trimming: 4 bases; J trimming: 2 bases; junction bases outside the gene matches: 7. Looked up from germline, CDR1 is LNHDA and CDR2 is SQIVND (reference sequence). The CDR3 is made up of 15 amino acids. CDR3 loop: CASSNRDRSPYEQYF. The CDR3 coding sequence is TGTGCCAGTAGTAACCGGGACAGGAGTCCCTACGAGCAGTACTTC.

The genes are TRBV10-3 and TRBJ2-3; D remains unclear. V lost 6 bases and J lost 3, with 4 bases in between. Germline V CDR1 and CDR2: ENHRY, SYGVKD. This CDR3 has 11 residues. The CDR3: CAIRSTDTQYF. In DNA, the CDR3 is TGTGCCATCAGGTCTACAGATACGCAGTATTTT.

The chain has TRBV6-5 and TRBJ2-7; TRBD2 might be the D (7 bases). V shed 7 bases and J shed 2 bases, with 18 bases lying between them. Germline V gene sequence: CDR1 MNHEY, CDR2 SVGAGI. The CDR3 is made up of 15 amino acids. CDR3 coding DNA: TGTGCCAGCACTCGCGGGGGCTACACAACCTACGAGCAGTACTTC. Translation: CASTRGGYTTYEQYF.

The rearrangement uses TRBV2 and TRBJ2-6; D unclear. Germline V lookup: CDR1 SNHLY, CDR2 FYNNEI. The CDR3 consists of 13 residues. Trimming pared 7 bases from V and 4 bases from J, leaving 8 bases between. CDR3 sequence: CASTPPGANVLTF. As DNA, the CDR3 is TGTGCCAGCACCCCTCCCGGGGCCAACGTCCTGACTTTC.

The rearrangement uses TRBV5-1 and TRBJ2-7; 7 bases are shared with TRBD1. The J segment lost 3 bases and the V segment lost 3 bases, leaving 9 bases of the junction unmatched. Germline lookup yields CDR1 SGHRS and CDR2 YFSETQ. This CDR3 is 15 amino acids long. The CDR3 DNA reads as TGCGCCAGCAGCTCCCCTCACGACAGGGTCTACGAGCAGTACTTC. This gives the protein CASSSPHDRVYEQYF.

There are a few counts of this clone. The chain uses TRBV5-1 and TRBJ1-5; maybe TRBD1 (5 bases). The CDR3 sequence is 14 residues long. Trimming took 0 bases from V and 6 from J, leaving 10 bases between them. The germline CDR1 and CDR2 sequences are SGHRS and YFSETQ. In DNA form, the CDR3 reads TGCGCCAGCAGCTTGGACAGGCCGGGTCAGCCCCAGCATTTT. Residues: CASSLDRPGQPQHF.

The chain carries TRBV5-1 and TRBJ1-2; D perhaps matches TRBD1 (6 bases). The germline V and J ends were trimmed by 3 bases and 8 bases, with 20 bases remaining between them. This CDR3 region has 15 residues. Germline CDR1 is SGHRS and CDR2 is YFSETQ. In DNA, the CDR3 is TGCGCCAGCAGCTCGGGACACGGCGTCGTAGGCGGCTACACCTTC. Its translation: CASSSGHGVVGGYTF.

The V call is TRBV7-2, the J call TRBJ2-7, with TRBD2 matching 14 bases. This CDR3 is built from 16 residues. V was clipped by 4 bases and J by 7 bases; unmatched bases: 9. Germline V gene sequence: CDR1 SGHTA, CDR2 FQGNSA. The CDR3 region has the DNA TGTGCCAGCAGCTCCTGGACTAGCGGGAGGCCGGGTGAGCAGTACTTC. It encodes CASSSWTSGRPGEQYF.

The chain employs TRBV19 and TRBJ2-7; TRBD1 is a possible D gene (5 bases). The CDR3 sequence is 17 residues long. The V end was cut by 5 bases, the J end by 1 base, with 21 bases between. In germline, CDR1 is LNHDA, CDR2 SQIVND (reference sequence). The CDR3 nucleotides read TGTGCCAGTAGTCCGGTTCTCGCGACAGCTTTTTCCTACGAGCAGTACTTC. Protein product: CASSPVLATAFSYEQYF.

The CDR3 nucleotides read TGTGCCAGCAGCTTATTGGGCAGGGTCTCCTACAATGAGCAGTTCTTC. Protein sequence: CASSLLGRVSYNEQFF. The chain links TRBV7-3 to TRBJ2-1; possibly TRBD1 for D (5 bases). Per the germline V gene, CDR1 is SGHTA and CDR2 is FQGTGA. The CDR3 spans 16 residues. The germline V and J ends were trimmed by 2 bases and 0 bases, with 11 bases remaining between them.

V gene TRBV25-1 combines with J gene TRBJ2-7; 11 positions agree with TRBD1. In germline, CDR1 is MGHDK, CDR2 SYGVNS. V lost 9 bases, J lost 2 bases, and 6 bases stayed unmatched. The length of the CDR3 is 14 residues. The CDR3 nucleotides are TGTGCCAGTGAGGGGGGACAGGGGGCCTACGAGCAGTACTTC. Its translation is CASEGGQGAYEQYF.

The V gene is TRBV27, the J gene TRBJ1-1, with unresolved D. The CDR3 length is 13 residues. V was trimmed by 3 bases and J by 3 bases, leaving 8 bases between them. CDR1 and CDR2 from the germline V gene are MNHEY and SMNVEV (reference sequence). The DNA of the CDR3 is TGTGCCAGCAGTTTGTTGGGAGACACTGAAGCTTTCTTT. This gives the protein CASSLLGDTEAFF.

The rearrangement links TRBV18 to TRBJ1-4; D not certain. Germline CDR1 is KGHSH and CDR2 is LQKENI. This CDR3 is built from 17 residues. V was clipped by 3 bases and J by 3 bases, with 17 bases between them. The CDR3 DNA sequence: TGTGCCAGCTCACCGTATGCCACTAAGGCGGCTAATGAAAAACTGTTTTTT. This sequence encodes CASSPYATKAANEKLFF. Together with reference TRBV18 and TRBJ1-4, the CDR3 gives the full variable domain: NAGVMQNPRHLVRRRGQEARLRCSPMKGHSHVYWYRQLPEEGLKFMVYLQKENIIDESGMPKERFSAEFPKEGPSILRIQQVVRGDSAAYFCASSPYATKAANEKLFFGSGTQLSVL.

The DNA of the CDR3 is TGCGCCAGTGGCGTGGGTTTGCGGCCGTTGGCCCCGGGTTCGGATACGCAGTATTTT. It is translated as CASGVGLRPLAPGSDTQYF. This chain uses TRBV5-1 with TRBJ2-3, with no clear D. The V end was cut by 8 bases, the J end by 6 bases, with 34 bases between. This CDR3 comprises 19 residues. CDR1 and CDR2 from the germline V gene are SGHRS and YFSETQ. Supplemented by reference TRBV5-1 and TRBJ2-3, the full variable domain reads KAGVTQTPRYLIKTRGQQVTLSCSPISGHRSVSWYQQTPGQGLQFLFEYFSETQRNKGNFPGRFSGRQFSNSRSEMNVSTLELGDSALYLCASGVGLRPLAPGSDTQYFGPGTRLTVL.

CDR3 bases: TGTGCCAGTACCGGCACCGGGACTAGCGGGAGTGTGGAGCAGTTCTTC. Protein sequence: CASTGTGTSGSVEQFF. V and J are TRBV19 and TRBJ2-1, with TRBD2 identical over 14 bases. J lost 10 bases, V lost 7 bases, and 12 bases had no gene match. This CDR3 comprises 16 residues. CDR1 and CDR2 from the germline V gene are LNHDA and SQIVND (reference sequence). Filled out from reference TRBV19 and TRBJ2-1, the complete variable domain reads DGGITQSPKYLFRKEGQNVTLSCEQNLNHDAMYWYRQDPGQGLRLIYYSQIVNDFQKGDIAEGYSVSREKKESFPLTVTSAQKNPTAFYLCASTGTGTSGSVEQFFGPGTRLTVL.

About this clone itself: The sample contains more than one DNA sequence encoding this CDR3. This chain connects TRBV10-3 to TRBJ1-2; D ambiguous. The CDR3 contains 13 residues. Trimming took 3 bases from V and 3 from J, leaving 8 bases between them. Germline CDR1 ENHRY, CDR2 SYGVKD. The CDR3 region has the DNA TGTGCCATCAGTGAATCGCAGGACTATGGCTACACCTTC. Its protein is CAISESQDYGYTF.

This clone was counted a single time. This chain links TRBV7-3 with TRBJ2-1; the match to TRBD2 covers 9 bases. Germline loops: CDR1 SGHTA, CDR2 FQGTGA. CDR3 length equals 15 residues. J lost 2 bases, V lost 6 bases, and 5 bases had no gene match. The CDR3 sequence: CASSRRGGPYNEQFF. The CDR3, as DNA: TGTGCCAGCAGTCGGCGGGGGGGTCCCTACAATGAGCAGTTCTTC.

J is TRBJ2-7 and V is TRBV5-1, with 10 positions matching TRBD1. V lost 4 bases and J lost 5; bases outside the gene matches: 6. Germline values: CDR1 SGHRS, CDR2 YFSETQ. CDR3 length equals 14 residues. CDR3 DNA sequence: TGCGCCAGCAGCAGAGGGACAGGGGACCACGAGCAGTACTTC. Protein sequence: CASSRGTGDHEQYF. The full variable domain, completed using reference TRBV5-1 and TRBJ2-7, is KAGVTQTPRYLIKTRGQQVTLSCSPISGHRSVSWYQQTPGQGLQFLFEYFSETQRNKGNFPGRFSGRQFSNSRSEMNVSTLELGDSALYLCASSRGTGDHEQYFGPGTRLTVT.

This chain connects TRBV11-3 to TRBJ1-2, with a tentative D call TRBD1 (6 bases). CDR3 size: 16 residues. V lost 5 bases to trimming and J lost 5 bases, with 21 bases between them. CDR1 and CDR2 (germline): SGHNT, YENEEA. The CDR3 coding sequence is TGTGCCAGCAGCGGTTTCCGGCAGGGGCGTCGGTATGGCTACACCTTC. Translation gives CASSGFRQGRRYGYTF.

V gene TRBV28 combines with J gene TRBJ2-7; D may be TRBD2 (5 bases). V was trimmed by 1 base and J by 7 bases, leaving 8 bases between them. The CDR3 spans 12 residues. In germline, CDR1 is MDHEN, CDR2 SYDVKM. The DNA for the CDR3 is TGTGCCAGCAGTTTATTAACGGGGGAGCAGTACTTC. It translates to CASSLLTGEQYF.

The chain couples TRBV11-2 to TRBJ2-5; perhaps TRBD2 as D (7 bases). The V gene lost 5 bases and the J gene lost 0 bases, with 16 bases spanning the gap. This CDR3 is 16 amino acids long. Germline CDR1 SGHAT, CDR2 FQNNGV. CDR3 bases: TGTGCCAGCAGCCTAAGGGGGGGCCGGGACCAAGAGACCCAGTACTTC. Amino acids: CASSLRGGRDQETQYF.

The V and J genes are TRBV19 and TRBJ1-1; weak D call: TRBD1 (6 bases). Looked up from germline, CDR1 is LNHDA and CDR2 is SQIVND (reference sequence). The CDR3 runs to 15 residues. V lost 7 bases and J 0 bases, leaving 15 bases between the germline ends. The DNA of the CDR3 is TGTGCCAGTACCCGTACAGGGCCCATGAACACTGAAGCTTTCTTT. Protein: CASTRTGPMNTEAFF.

This chain uses TRBV7-9 with TRBJ2-1; 10 nucleotides align to TRBD2. V lost 4 bases to trimming and J lost 7 bases; unmatched junction nucleotides: 13. This CDR3 region has 17 residues. Germline values: CDR1 SEHNR, CDR2 FQNEAQ (reference sequence). CDR3 in DNA: TGTGCCAGCAGCTCCACCCTTGGAGCGGGAGGGAGAAATGAGCAGTTCTTC. Protein product: CASSSTLGAGGRNEQFF.

The V gene is TRBV10-3, the J gene TRBJ2-7; D uncertain. This CDR3 region has 14 residues. V shed 2 bases and J shed 4 bases, with 12 bases lying between them. CDR1 and CDR2 from the germline V gene are ENHRY and SYGVKD. CDR3 protein: CAISEDKTLYEQYF. DNA for the CDR3: TGTGCCATCAGTGAGGACAAGACATTGTACGAGCAGTACTTC.

The chain recombines TRBV7-9 with TRBJ1-1; 11 nucleotides agree with TRBD1. With 6 bases clipped from V and 5 bases from J, the junction kept 11 bases outside the gene matches. Germline V gene data show CDR1 as SEHNR and CDR2 as FQNEAQ (reference sequence). This CDR3 is 16 amino acids long. The CDR3 protein is CASRSRTGTGGTEAFF. The CDR3 bases are TGTGCCAGCAGATCAAGGACGGGGACAGGGGGAACTGAAGCTTTCTTT.

This chain links TRBV5-6 with TRBJ2-6, with a weak D call TRBD2 (7 bases). Germline V gene lookup returns CDR1 SGHDT and CDR2 YYEEEE. This CDR3 region has 16 residues. Trimming pared 3 bases from V and 2 bases from J, leaving 12 bases between. This CDR3 reads CASSSLGGPGANVLTF. As DNA, the CDR3 is TGTGCCAGCAGCTCCCTGGGGGGGCCTGGGGCCAACGTCCTGACTTTC. Full variable domain (rest looked up from reference TRBV5-6 and TRBJ2-6): DAGVTQSPTHLIKTRGQQVTLRCSPKSGHDTVSWYQQALGQGPQFIFQYYEEEERQRGNFPDRFSGHQFPNYSSELNVNALLLGDSALYLCASSSLGGPGANVLTFGAGSRLTVL.